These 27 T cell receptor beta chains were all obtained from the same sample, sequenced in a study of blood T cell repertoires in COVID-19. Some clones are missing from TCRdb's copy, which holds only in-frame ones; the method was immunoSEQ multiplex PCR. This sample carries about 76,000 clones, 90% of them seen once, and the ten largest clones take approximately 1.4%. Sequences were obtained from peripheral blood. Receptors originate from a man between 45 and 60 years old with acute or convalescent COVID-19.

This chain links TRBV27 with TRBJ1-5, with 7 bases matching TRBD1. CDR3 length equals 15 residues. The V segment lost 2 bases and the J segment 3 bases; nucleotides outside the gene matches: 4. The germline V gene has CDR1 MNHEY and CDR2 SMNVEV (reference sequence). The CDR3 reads CASSLGTGANQPQHF. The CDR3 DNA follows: TGTGCCAGCAGTTTAGGAACAGGGGCCAATCAGCCCCAGCATTTT.

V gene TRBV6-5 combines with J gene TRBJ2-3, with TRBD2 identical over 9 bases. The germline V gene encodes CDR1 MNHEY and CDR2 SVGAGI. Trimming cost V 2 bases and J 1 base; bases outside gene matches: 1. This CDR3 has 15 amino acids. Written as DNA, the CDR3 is TGTGCCAGCAGTTACGTAGCGGGGGGCACAGATACGCAGTATTTT. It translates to CASSYVAGGTDTQYF.

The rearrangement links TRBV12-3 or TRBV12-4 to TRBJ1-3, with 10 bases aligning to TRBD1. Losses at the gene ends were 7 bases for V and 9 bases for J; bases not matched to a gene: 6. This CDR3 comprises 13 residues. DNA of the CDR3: TGTGCCAGCACCTGGACAGGGGGGTTCACCATATATTTT. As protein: CASTWTGGFTIYF.

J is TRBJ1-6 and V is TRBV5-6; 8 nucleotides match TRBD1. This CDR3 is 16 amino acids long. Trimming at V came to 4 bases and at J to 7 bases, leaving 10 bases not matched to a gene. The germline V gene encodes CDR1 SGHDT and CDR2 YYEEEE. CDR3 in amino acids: CASSTDRGRGNSPLHF. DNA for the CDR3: TGTGCCAGCAGCACCGACAGGGGTAGGGGAAATTCACCCCTCCACTTT.

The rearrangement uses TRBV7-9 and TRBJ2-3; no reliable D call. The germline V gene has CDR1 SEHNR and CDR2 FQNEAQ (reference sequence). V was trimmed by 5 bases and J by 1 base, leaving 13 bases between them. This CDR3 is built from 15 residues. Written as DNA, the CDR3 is TGTGCCAGCAGCCCCCCGAGTCCTGGCACAGATACGCAGTATTTT. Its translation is CASSPPSPGTDTQYF.

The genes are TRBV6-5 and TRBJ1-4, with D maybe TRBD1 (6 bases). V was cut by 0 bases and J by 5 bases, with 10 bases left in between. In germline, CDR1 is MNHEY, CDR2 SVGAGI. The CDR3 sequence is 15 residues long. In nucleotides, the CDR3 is TGTGCCAGCAGTTACTCCTACAGGGCCAATGAAAAACTGTTTTTT. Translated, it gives CASSYSYRANEKLFF.

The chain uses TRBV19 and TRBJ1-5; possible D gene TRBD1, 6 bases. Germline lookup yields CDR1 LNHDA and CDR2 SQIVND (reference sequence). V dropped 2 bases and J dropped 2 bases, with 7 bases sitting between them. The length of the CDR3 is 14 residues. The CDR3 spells CASSIRQGNQPQHF. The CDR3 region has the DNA TGTGCCAGTAGTATAAGACAGGGCAATCAGCCCCAGCATTTT.

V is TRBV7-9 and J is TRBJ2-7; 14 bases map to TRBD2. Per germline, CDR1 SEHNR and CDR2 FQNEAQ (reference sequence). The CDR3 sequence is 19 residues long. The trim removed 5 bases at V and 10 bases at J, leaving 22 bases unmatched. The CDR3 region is CASSRLTGRLAGGPVGQYF. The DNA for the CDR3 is TGTGCCAGCAGCCGTCTGACAGGCAGACTAGCGGGAGGGCCTGTCGGACAGTACTTC. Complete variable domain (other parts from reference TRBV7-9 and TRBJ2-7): DTGVSQNPRHKITKRGQNVTFRCDPISEHNRLYWYRQTLGQGPEFLTYFQNEAQLEKSRLLSDRFSAERPKGSFSTLEIQRTEQGDSAMYLCASSRLTGRLAGGPVGQYFGPGTRLTVT.

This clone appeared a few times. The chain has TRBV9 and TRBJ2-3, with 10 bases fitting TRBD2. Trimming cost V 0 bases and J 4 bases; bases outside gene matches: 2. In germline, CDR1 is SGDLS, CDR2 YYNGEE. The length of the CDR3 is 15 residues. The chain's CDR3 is CASSVGAGGSDTQYF. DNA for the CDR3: TGTGCCAGCAGCGTAGGAGCGGGGGGGTCAGATACGCAGTATTTT. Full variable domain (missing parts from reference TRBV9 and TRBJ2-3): DSGVTQTPKHLITATGQRVTLRCSPRSGDLSVYWYQQSLDQGLQFLIQYYNGEERAKGNILERFSAQQFPDLHSELNLSSLELGDSALYFCASSVGAGGSDTQYFGPGTRLTVL.

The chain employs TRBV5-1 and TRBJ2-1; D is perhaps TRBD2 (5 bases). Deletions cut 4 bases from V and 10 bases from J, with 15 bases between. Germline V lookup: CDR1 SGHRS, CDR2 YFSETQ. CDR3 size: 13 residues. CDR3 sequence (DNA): TGCGCCAGCAGCCAGCGCTTCGGGAACGAGCAGTTCTTC. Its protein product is CASSQRFGNEQFF.

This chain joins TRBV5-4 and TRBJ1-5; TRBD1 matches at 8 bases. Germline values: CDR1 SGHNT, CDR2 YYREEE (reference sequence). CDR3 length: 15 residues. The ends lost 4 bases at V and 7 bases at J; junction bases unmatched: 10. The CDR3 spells CASSQQGAVGQPQHF. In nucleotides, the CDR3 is TGTGCCAGCAGCCAGCAGGGGGCGGTTGGGCAGCCCCAGCATTTT.

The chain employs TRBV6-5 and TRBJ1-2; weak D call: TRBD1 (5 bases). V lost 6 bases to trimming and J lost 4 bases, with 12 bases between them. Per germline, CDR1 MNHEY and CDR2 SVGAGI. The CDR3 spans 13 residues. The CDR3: CASRPQGSYGYTF. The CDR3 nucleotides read TGTGCCAGCAGACCCCAGGGTAGCTATGGCTACACCTTC.

The DNA for the CDR3 is TGTGCCAGTAGTATAGATCTTGACAGCGGGAATTCACCCCTCCACTTT. This encodes CASSIDLDSGNSPLHF. This chain uses TRBV19 with TRBJ1-6; the D gene is possibly TRBD1 (5 bases). Germline V gene sequence: CDR1 LNHDA, CDR2 SQIVND (reference sequence). There are 16 residues in the CDR3. V was trimmed by 0 bases and J by 7 bases, leaving 13 bases between them.

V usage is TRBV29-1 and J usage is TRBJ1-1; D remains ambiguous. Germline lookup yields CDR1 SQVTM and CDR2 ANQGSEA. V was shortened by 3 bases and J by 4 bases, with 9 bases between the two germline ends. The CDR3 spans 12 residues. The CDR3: CSVEAARTEAFF. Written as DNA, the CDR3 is TGCAGCGTTGAGGCGGCGCGCACTGAAGCTTTCTTT.

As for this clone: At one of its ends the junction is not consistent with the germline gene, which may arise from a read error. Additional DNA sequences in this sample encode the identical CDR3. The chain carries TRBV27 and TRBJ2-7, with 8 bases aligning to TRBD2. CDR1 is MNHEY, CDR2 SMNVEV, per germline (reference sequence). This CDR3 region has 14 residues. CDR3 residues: CASSAAGAAYEQYF. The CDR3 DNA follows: TGCGCCAGCAGCGCAGCGGGAGCAGCCTACGAGCAGTACTTC.

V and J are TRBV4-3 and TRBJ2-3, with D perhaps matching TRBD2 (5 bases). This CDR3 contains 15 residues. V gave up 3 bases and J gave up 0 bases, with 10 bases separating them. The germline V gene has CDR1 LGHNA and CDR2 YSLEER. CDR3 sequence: CASSQGIASTDTQYF. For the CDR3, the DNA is TGCGCCAGCAGCCAGGGAATAGCGAGCACAGATACGCAGTATTTT.

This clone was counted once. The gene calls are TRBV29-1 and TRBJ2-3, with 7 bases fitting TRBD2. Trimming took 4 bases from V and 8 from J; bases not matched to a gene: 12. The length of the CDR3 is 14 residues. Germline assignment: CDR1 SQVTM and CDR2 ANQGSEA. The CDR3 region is CSVASSGLPGTQYF. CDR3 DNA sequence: TGCAGCGTTGCCTCTAGCGGTTTGCCCGGTACGCAGTATTTT.

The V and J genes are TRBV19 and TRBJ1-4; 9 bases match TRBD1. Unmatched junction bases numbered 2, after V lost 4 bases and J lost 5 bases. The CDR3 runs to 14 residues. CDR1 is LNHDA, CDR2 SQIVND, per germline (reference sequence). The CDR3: CASSRQGGNEKLFF. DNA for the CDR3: TGTGCCAGTAGTAGACAGGGGGGAAATGAAAAACTGTTTTTT.

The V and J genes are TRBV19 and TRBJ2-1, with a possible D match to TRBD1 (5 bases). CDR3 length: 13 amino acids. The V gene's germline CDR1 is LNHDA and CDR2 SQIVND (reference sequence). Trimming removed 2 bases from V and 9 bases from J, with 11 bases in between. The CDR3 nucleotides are TGTGCCAGTAGTATACCAGGGATCAGTGAGCAGTTCTTC. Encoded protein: CASSIPGISEQFF.

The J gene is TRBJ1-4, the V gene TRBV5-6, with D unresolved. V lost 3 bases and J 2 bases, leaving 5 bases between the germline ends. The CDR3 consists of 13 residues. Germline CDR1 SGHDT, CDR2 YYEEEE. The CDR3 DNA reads TGTGCCAGCAGCTGGGAGACTAATGAAAAACTGTTTTTT. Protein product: CASSWETNEKLFF.

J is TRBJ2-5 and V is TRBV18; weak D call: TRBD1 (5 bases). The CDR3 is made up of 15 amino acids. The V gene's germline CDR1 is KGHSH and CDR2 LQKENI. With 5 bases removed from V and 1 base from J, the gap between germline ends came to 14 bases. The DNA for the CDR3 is TGTGCCAGCTCAATCCCCAGGGCCCTCCAAGAGACCCAGTACTTC. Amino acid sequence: CASSIPRALQETQYF.

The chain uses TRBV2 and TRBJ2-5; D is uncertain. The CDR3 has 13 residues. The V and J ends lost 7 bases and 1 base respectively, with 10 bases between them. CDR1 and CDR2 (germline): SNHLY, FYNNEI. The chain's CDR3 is CASTVQAQETQYF. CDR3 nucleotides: TGTGCCAGCACGGTTCAGGCCCAAGAGACCCAGTACTTC.

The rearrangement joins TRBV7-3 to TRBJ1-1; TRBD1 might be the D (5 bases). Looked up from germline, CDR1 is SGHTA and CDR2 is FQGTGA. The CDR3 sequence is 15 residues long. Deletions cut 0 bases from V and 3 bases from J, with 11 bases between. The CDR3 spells CASSLTGVADTEAFF. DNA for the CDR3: TGTGCCAGCAGCTTAACAGGGGTTGCGGACACTGAAGCTTTCTTT.

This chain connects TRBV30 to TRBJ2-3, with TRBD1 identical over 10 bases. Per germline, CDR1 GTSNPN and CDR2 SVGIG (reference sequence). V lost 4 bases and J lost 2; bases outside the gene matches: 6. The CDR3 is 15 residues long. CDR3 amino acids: CAWKRTGGFTDTQYF. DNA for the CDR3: TGTGCCTGGAAACGGACAGGGGGGTTCACAGATACGCAGTATTTT.

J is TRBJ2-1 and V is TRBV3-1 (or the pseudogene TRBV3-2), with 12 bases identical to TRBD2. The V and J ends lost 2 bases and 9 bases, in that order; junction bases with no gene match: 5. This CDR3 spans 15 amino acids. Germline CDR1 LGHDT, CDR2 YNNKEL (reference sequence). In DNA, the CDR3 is TGTGCCAGCAGCCAACTAGCGGGGGGGCCCGGTGAGCAGTTCTTC. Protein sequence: CASSQLAGGPGEQFF.

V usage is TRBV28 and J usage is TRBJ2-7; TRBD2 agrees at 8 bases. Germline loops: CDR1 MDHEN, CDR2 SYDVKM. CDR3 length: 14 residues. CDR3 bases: TGTTCCTCACCGGGGGGGGGCGAATCCTACGAGCAGTACTTC. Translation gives CSSPGGGESYEQYF.

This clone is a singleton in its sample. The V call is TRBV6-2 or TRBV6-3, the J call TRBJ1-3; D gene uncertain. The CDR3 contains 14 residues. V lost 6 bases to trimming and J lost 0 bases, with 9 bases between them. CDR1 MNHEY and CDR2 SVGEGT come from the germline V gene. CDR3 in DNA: TGTGCCAGCAGCCTTCACTACTCTGGAAACACCATATATTTT. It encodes CASSLHYSGNTIYF.